The present TCR beta chain was sequenced within a study of blood T cell repertoires in COVID-19. Looking at the study overall: Sources were T cells, B-cell-depleted T cells, or PBMCs; the material itself was cDNA or gDNA.

Original handling: Reference gene primer amplification gave nucleated cell count estimates. TCRdb keeps only in-frame clones here, not all; method: immunoSEQ multiplex PCR. The V and J calls and clone size come from that table; D and trimming were worked out from the DNA. The sample includes some 110,000 clones, 80% to 85% seen only once; the top ten take 15%. V dropped 4 bases and J dropped 5; count of bases not matched to a gene: 8. Germline-derived CDR1 and CDR2 are WNHNN and SYGVQD (reference sequence). The CDR3 runs 17 residues. The sample holds a few counts of this clone. Sequenced: peripheral blood. The clonotype comes from a woman aged 80 or over with acute or convalescent COVID-19. This sequence joins TRBV10-1 and TRBJ2-1, with 13 bases lining up with TRBD2. CDR3 DNA sequence: TGCGCCAGCAGTGGGTTGACTAGCGGGAGGTATAACAATGAGCAGTTCTTC. It codes for CASSGLTSGRYNNEQFF.